The 11 T cell receptor beta chains given below trace back to one sample, sequenced in a study of cytomegalovirus exposure and HLA in healthy donors (dated by TCRdb to the late 2010s). Library creation used the immunoSEQ multiplex PCR assay. The multiplex PCR relied on a mix of 60 forward primers for TCR Vbeta segments and 13 reverse primers for TCR Jbeta segments. TCRdb retrieved this table from immuneACCESS and kept in-frame rearrangements only. Not all clones are present; in checked studies, unresolved V genes account for under half, and no reason is known for the remainder. The sample table contains approximately 220,000 clones; only one count was recorded for 76% of them. Of the sample, 0.63% falls within the top ten clones. What was sequenced was PBMCs. These receptors came from a man aged 18 to 30 in good health and CMV-seronegative.

The gene calls are TRBV9 and TRBJ2-1; the match to TRBD1 covers 8 bases. CDR1 and CDR2 from the germline V gene are SGDLS and YYNGEE. V shed 4 bases and J 6 bases; nucleotides not matched to a gene: 9. The CDR3 consists of 15 residues. In nucleotides, the CDR3 is TGTGCCAGCAGCCACGGGCGGGACAGGACCAATGAGCAGTTCTTC. Protein: CASSHGRDRTNEQFF. Using reference TRBV9 and TRBJ2-1 for the parts outside the CDR3, the full variable domain is DSGVTQTPKHLITATGQRVTLRCSPRSGDLSVYWYQQSLDQGLQFLIQYYNGEERAKGNILERFSAQQFPDLHSELNLSSLELGDSALYFCASSHGRDRTNEQFFGPGTRLTVL.

The rearrangement uses TRBV28 and TRBJ2-1; TRBD1 agrees at 9 bases. V shed 5 bases and J 6 bases; nucleotides not matched to a gene: 8. This CDR3 comprises 15 residues. Germline CDR1 reads MDHEN; CDR2 reads SYDVKM. The CDR3 region is CASSVSGQGRNEQFF. CDR3 DNA sequence: TGTGCCAGCAGTGTATCGGGACAGGGTCGCAATGAGCAGTTCTTC.

The J gene is TRBJ1-1, the V gene TRBV7-9; D remains unclear. The V gene lost 5 bases and the J gene lost 1 base, with 8 bases spanning the gap. Germline CDR1 is SEHNR and CDR2 is FQNEAQ (reference sequence). The CDR3 covers 13 residues. CDR3 amino acids: CASSQTGNTEAFF. CDR3 nucleotides: TGTGCCAGCAGCCAGACGGGGAACACTGAAGCTTTCTTT. Supplemented by reference TRBV7-9 and TRBJ1-1, the full variable domain reads DTGVSQNPRHKITKRGQNVTFRCDPISEHNRLYWYRQTLGQGPEFLTYFQNEAQLEKSRLLSDRFSAERPKGSFSTLEIQRTEQGDSAMYLCASSQTGNTEAFFGQGTRLTVV.

This sequence joins TRBV7-9 and TRBJ2-1; possibly TRBD2 for D (5 bases). With 2 bases removed from V and 0 bases from J, the gap between germline ends came to 17 bases. Germline values: CDR1 SEHNR, CDR2 FQNEAQ (reference sequence). CDR3 length: 18 residues. DNA of the CDR3: TGTGCCAGCAGCTTACGCGGGCCAGCAGTGAGCTCCTACAATGAGCAGTTCTTC. Protein: CASSLRGPAVSSYNEQFF.

This clone has just a few counts. The V call is TRBV13, the J call TRBJ1-4; no firm D call. In germline, CDR1 is PRHDT, CDR2 FYEKMQ (reference sequence). The CDR3 extends over 15 amino acids. Trimming removed 5 bases at V and 10 bases at J, with 20 bases between. For the CDR3, the DNA is TGTGCCAGCAGCCGAACAGAGGGTAATGTGCCAAAACTGTTTTTT. Amino acid sequence: CASSRTEGNVPKLFF. Looking up the rest from reference TRBV13 and TRBJ1-4 gives the full variable domain: AAGVIQSPRHLIKEKRETATLKCYPIPRHDTVYWYQQGPGQDPQFLISFYEKMQSDKGSIPDRFSAQQFSDYHSELNMSSLELGDSALYFCASSRTEGNVPKLFFGSGTQLSVL.

The chain couples TRBV19 to TRBJ2-7; D not resolved. Germline CDR1 and CDR2: LNHDA and SQIVND (reference sequence). CDR3 length: 13 amino acids. Trimming left V 3 bases short and J 9 bases short, with 15 bases between. CDR3 protein: CASSIPPMERQYF. The CDR3 DNA is TGTGCCAGTAGTATCCCCCCAATGGAGAGGCAGTACTTC.

This chain connects TRBV6-5 to TRBJ1-1, with D tentatively TRBD1 (5 bases). Per the germline V gene, CDR1 is MNHEY and CDR2 is SVGAGI. This CDR3 spans 12 amino acids. Trimming took off 6 bases at V and 10 bases at J, with 15 bases between the two ends. Here the CDR3 reads CASSPRQMAAFF. For the CDR3, the DNA is TGTGCCAGCAGCCCAAGACAGATGGCAGCTTTCTTT.

The chain combines TRBV29-1 with TRBJ2-7, with 7 bases identical to TRBD2. The length of the CDR3 is 14 residues. The V segment lost 4 bases and the J segment 3 bases; nucleotides outside the gene matches: 9. Germline lookup yields CDR1 SQVTM and CDR2 ANQGSEA. CDR3 sequence (DNA): TGCAGCGTTGCGGGCCGCGGGGGTTACTACGAGCAGTACTTC. Its protein product is CSVAGRGGYYEQYF.

The chain carries TRBV6-6 and TRBJ2-5; a possible D gene is TRBD2 (5 bases). Per germline, CDR1 MNHNY and CDR2 SVGAGI (reference sequence). V lost 2 bases to trimming and J lost 3 bases, with 7 bases between them. The CDR3 totals 13 residues. Here the CDR3 reads CASSYLREETQYF. Written as DNA, the CDR3 is TGTGCCAGCAGTTACCTGCGGGAAGAGACCCAGTACTTC.

This sequence joins TRBV2 and TRBJ2-1; tentatively, D is TRBD2 (6 bases). Germline assignment: CDR1 SNHLY and CDR2 FYNNEI. The length of the CDR3 is 15 residues. V gave up 4 bases and J gave up 1 base, with 11 bases separating them. CDR3 in amino acids: CASSVRGTSYNEQFF. CDR3 DNA sequence: TGTGCCAGCAGTGTACGCGGGACGTCCTACAATGAGCAGTTCTTC.

This clone was seen once. Written as DNA, the CDR3 is TGTGCCAGCAGGGGGGGTGGGGCGCCTGGAAACACCATATATTTT. This codes for CASRGGGAPGNTIYF. The rearrangement links TRBV2 to TRBJ1-3; possibly TRBD1 for D (5 bases). Germline CDR1 SNHLY, CDR2 FYNNEI. The CDR3 is 15 amino acids. Trimming cost V 6 bases and J 2 bases, with 14 bases left between them.